Listed below are T cell receptor beta chains from one sample, sequenced in a study of blood T cell repertoires in COVID-19. Repertoires were generated with immunoSEQ multiplex PCR, while TCRdb's copy carries only in-frame clones and drops some. This sample has 110,000 or so clones; approximately 90% occur once, and the top ten carry around 4.5%. The sequenced material came from peripheral blood. Source of these receptors: a woman aged 45-65 years with acute or convalescent COVID-19. The conserved cysteine and the conserved F or W are not part of the CDR3 here.

CDR3 protein,CDR3 length,V gene,J gene
ASSPAAMNTEAF,12,TRBV18,TRBJ1-1
ASSHQLAGGIFKNTGELF,18,TRBV3-1/TRBV3-2,TRBJ2-2
ASSLAGGTGANVLT,14,TRBV5-1,TRBJ2-6
ASSEVSGRGYT,11,TRBV2,TRBJ1-2
ASSWGGYEQY,10,TRBV12-3/TRBV12-4,TRBJ2-7
ASRGTSGPHGSHNEQF,16,TRBV6-7,TRBJ2-1
ASSSRGGRKKFLDNEQF,17,TRBV3-1/TRBV3-2,TRBJ2-1
ASSFAFRGGAEQY,13,TRBV13,TRBJ2-7
ASSPRIVGVDSPLH,14,TRBV18,TRBJ1-6
ASSLNPGGSGSPLH,14,TRBV7-2,TRBJ1-6
ASSLMGGDNTEAF,13,TRBV5-4,TRBJ1-1
ASSKLAEPYNEQF,13,TRBV6-2/TRBV6-3,TRBJ2-1
ASSLSGGNIQY,11,TRBV7-8,TRBJ2-4
SAPGGEKLF,9,TRBV20-1,TRBJ1-4
ASSAQPPLHQEDGYT,15,TRBV27,TRBJ1-2
ASSQEEGRTNEKLF,14,TRBV4-1,TRBJ1-4
ASSLLGGGSYNEQF,14,TRBV5-6,TRBJ2-1
ASSASGTFQGEQF,13,TRBV9,TRBJ2-1
ASSLTGSEKLF,11,TRBV7-9,TRBJ1-4
ASSASGGWGGEAF,13,TRBV25-1,TRBJ1-1
ASRDRVLTEAF,11,TRBV28,TRBJ1-1
ASSSRTGNYGYT,12,TRBV7-2,TRBJ1-2
AWSVWGQTAEAF,12,TRBV30,TRBJ1-1
ASSFGRGTEAF,11,TRBV27,TRBJ1-1
ASSETGGGQPQH,12,TRBV18,TRBJ1-5
ASSPSLAGRYEQF,13,TRBV4-3,TRBJ2-1
ASSRGEGGRYEQY,13,TRBV4-3,TRBJ2-7
ASSQVGGRGHRETQY,15,TRBV14,TRBJ2-5
ASSEEGAWEQY,11,TRBV2,TRBJ2-7
ASSPGQRIPYEQY,13,TRBV5-4,TRBJ2-7
ASSLGQGSTDTQY,13,TRBV27,TRBJ2-3
ASSLGQSYNEQF,12,TRBV13,TRBJ2-1
SVEAGDGNTIY,11,TRBV29-1,TRBJ1-3
ASSSTTGTAYSYEQY,15,TRBV28,TRBJ2-7
ASSSRQGGYQRYTEAF,16,TRBV5-4,TRBJ1-1
ASSLGERAGSSPLH,14,TRBV7-2,TRBJ1-6
AIRTQTNEKLF,11,TRBV10-3,TRBJ1-4
ATSDHTTGRSGYT,13,TRBV24-1,TRBJ1-2